This T cell receptor beta chain is drawn from a study of blood T cell repertoires in COVID-19. Study as a whole: The United States, Italy and Spain supplied acute and convalescent COVID-19 samples. The cDNA or gDNA used as material had been derived from T cells, B-cell-depleted T cells, or PBMCs.

In the study's own analysis: Cell counts per sample came from amplifying reference gene primers. Sequenced by immunoSEQ multiplex PCR; TCRdb stores in-frame clones only, minus some. V, J and clone size reflect that table, while D and trimming were determined from the DNA. This table has around 250,000 clones, around 89% appearing once. The CDR3 covers 13 residues. V shed 3 bases and J shed 5 bases, with 8 bases lying between them. Germline CDR1 reads MNHEY; CDR2 reads SMNVEV (reference sequence). Sequencing was done on a sample of peripheral blood. The rearrangement uses TRBV27 and TRBJ1-5; D is possibly TRBD1 (5 bases). This receptor was identified in a woman aged 55-75 years with COVID-19, enrolled during active disease. CDR3 in DNA: TGTGCCAGCAGTTTTGGGGGGGATCAGCCCCAGCATTTT. Its translation: CASSFGGDQPQHF.